Below, one T cell receptor (beta chain) is given with its context. Its specificity is not known. These data are taken from a study of T cell responses to AZD1222 COVID-19 vaccine. Study-wide points: Mostly white British, mostly female donors; authors suggested clonal diversity may be underestimated. Of spike-specific TCRs, nearly half reportedly target regions left unmutated in variants. Repertoires were obtained only post-peak T cell response.

After removal of 3 bases from V and 5 bases from J, the junction contained 3 bases not matched to a gene. This CDR3 has 17 residues. CDR1 LGHNA and CDR2 YSLEER come from the germline V gene. Measured with immunoSEQ multiplex PCR; TCRdb has only the in-frame clones, and not every one. In the table there are 64,000 or so clones, roughly 89% of which are singletons. Sample: peripheral blood, taken on day 0 of AZD1222 vaccination. This TCR came from an adult in good health. The chain joins TRBV4-3 to TRBJ2-2; 16 positions agree with TRBD2. Here the CDR3 reads CASSQGLAGGRTGELFF. The CDR3 nucleotides are TGCGCCAGCAGCCAGGGACTAGCGGGGGGGCGGACCGGGGAGCTGTTTTTT.